This TCR beta chain emerged from a study of cytomegalovirus exposure and HLA in healthy donors. Study-wide findings and caveats: V- and J-gene trimming of TCR beta was linked (in a later analysis) to a missense DCLRE1C variant. Per a later analysis, HLA-associated TCR beta chains showed more clonal expansion than other, equally common TCR beta chains. Presence/absence analyses treated sequencing depth as roughly uniform across donors. Three chains tied to CMV proved CMV antigen-specific in vitro.

On this clone itself: Its specificity is unknown.

The CDR3 contains 14 residues. Germline V lookup: CDR1 KGHSH, CDR2 LQKENI. V lost 5 bases, J lost 8 bases, and 13 bases lay in between. 13 Jbeta primers and 60 Vbeta primers were used for the PCR. TCRdb's table, derived via immunoSEQ multiplex PCR, lists solely in-frame clones and lacks some. The table lists around 150,000 clones, 70% to 80% of them singletons. The chain employs TRBV18 and TRBJ1-6, with D tentatively TRBD1 (5 bases). This clonotype originated in a human donor in good health. Material for sequencing was PBMCs. In DNA form, the CDR3 reads TGTGCCAGCTCAAATTCCAGGGTAGATTCACCCCTCCACTTT. This gives the protein CASSNSRVDSPLHF.